A selection of T cell receptor beta chains follows, all from one sample in a study of cytomegalovirus exposure and HLA in healthy donors. Clones were read by immunoSEQ multiplex PCR, and TCRdb kept only the in-frame ones, dropping some. The repertoire has more than 200,000 clones, about 81% of them found once; the top ten carry around 6%. Sequenced: PBMCs. The receptors come from a man aged 35-49 years in good health and CMV-seropositive. CDR3s include the opening cysteine and the closing phenylalanine or tryptophan. Fields, in order: D gene, J gene, clone size, V gene, CDR3 DNA, CDR3 protein. The D gene is left open where the match is weak. Rows may omit the clone size; those that give it use once, few, many or a size class.

d_gene: TRBD1; j_gene: TRBJ1-1; abundance: .; v_gene: TRBV7-9; CDR3nt: TGTGCCAGCAGCCCGCCGGGGACAGGGAACACTGAAGCTTTCTTT; CDR3aa: CASSPPGTGNTEAFF
d_gene: .; j_gene: TRBJ2-5; abundance: .; v_gene: TRBV18; CDR3nt: TGTGCCAGCTCCCTACGACAGGACCAAGAGACCCAGTACTTC; CDR3aa: CASSLRQDQETQYF
d_gene: TRBD2; j_gene: TRBJ2-1; abundance: few; v_gene: TRBV19; CDR3nt: TGTGCCAGTAGTATAGACGGGACTAGCGGGTTATCAAGCTCCTACAATGAGCAGTTCTTC; CDR3aa: CASSIDGTSGLSSSYNEQFF
d_gene: .; j_gene: TRBJ2-7; abundance: .; v_gene: TRBV11-1; CDR3nt: TGTGCCAGCAGCTTAGGACCTAGCTTCAAGCAGTACTTC; CDR3aa: CASSLGPSFKQYF
d_gene: TRBD2; j_gene: TRBJ2-1; abundance: once; v_gene: TRBV11-3; CDR3nt: TGTGCCAGCAGCTTAGACTCCCTAGCGGGGAGGTCCAATGAGCAGTTCTTC; CDR3aa: CASSLDSLAGRSNEQFF
d_gene: .; j_gene: TRBJ1-5; abundance: .; v_gene: TRBV6-1; CDR3nt: TGTGCCAGCAGAGGTGGACAGTATCTTTATCAGCCCCAGCATTTT; CDR3aa: CASRGGQYLYQPQHF
d_gene: TRBD1; j_gene: TRBJ2-2; abundance: few; v_gene: TRBV4-1; CDR3nt: TGCGCCAGCAGCCAAGGGACAGGGGGAAACACCGGGGAGCTGTTTTTT; CDR3aa: CASSQGTGGNTGELFF
d_gene: TRBD1; j_gene: TRBJ2-5; abundance: .; v_gene: TRBV29-1; CDR3nt: TGCAGCGCGACAGGGGGCGCCTGGGGGACCCAGTACTTC; CDR3aa: CSATGGAWGTQYF
d_gene: TRBD1; j_gene: TRBJ2-7; abundance: .; v_gene: TRBV30; CDR3nt: TGTGCCTGGAGCCCTACGCCGGGACAGCTGGGTTACGAGCAGTACTTC; CDR3aa: CAWSPTPGQLGYEQYF
d_gene: .; j_gene: TRBJ2-3; abundance: .; v_gene: TRBV13; CDR3nt: TGTGCCAGCAGCTTGCGCGGGACAGATACGCAGTATTTT; CDR3aa: CASSLRGTDTQYF
d_gene: TRBD1; j_gene: TRBJ1-1; abundance: .; v_gene: TRBV19; CDR3nt: TGTGCCAGTAGTGACCCGGGACAGGCAGAGGGCACTGAAGCTTTCTTT; CDR3aa: CASSDPGQAEGTEAFF
d_gene: .; j_gene: TRBJ1-4; abundance: .; v_gene: TRBV6-1; CDR3nt: TGTGCCAGCAGTCATAACAGGTGGTTTGAACTGTTTTTT; CDR3aa: CASSHNRWFELFF
d_gene: .; j_gene: TRBJ1-2; abundance: .; v_gene: TRBV25-1; CDR3nt: TGTGCCAGCAGTGAATATAGGGGCGGCTACACCTTC; CDR3aa: CASSEYRGGYTF
d_gene: .; j_gene: TRBJ1-1; abundance: few; v_gene: TRBV7-2; CDR3nt: TGTGCCAGCAGCTTAGCGCCCGGGGGGGACACTGAAGCTTTCTTT; CDR3aa: CASSLAPGGDTEAFF